These T cell receptor beta chains were read from a single sample in a study of technical replicates of blood from several donors. Measured with immunoSEQ multiplex PCR; TCRdb has only the in-frame clones, and not every one. The sample contains tens of thousands of clones, about 87% of which appear only once. Sequenced sample: PBMCs. These receptors all come from a human donor in good health. Some clones in this sample may be carry-over from other donors' samples. The CDR3 runs from the conserved cysteine through the conserved F or W. Each record gives: clone size, V gene, J gene, D gene, CDR3 length, CDR3 protein, CDR3 DNA. The D gene is left open where the match is weak. A row's size may be missing; if present it is once, few, many or a size class.

NA	TRBV9	TRBJ1-3	NA	15	CASSVVPVAGNTIYF	TGTGCCAGCAGCGTAGTCCCTGTGGCCGGAAACACCATATATTTT
NA	TRBV20-1	TRBJ2-7	NA	11	CSARGGYEQYF	TGCAGTGCTAGGGGGGGCTACGAGCAGTACTTC
NA	TRBV7-9	TRBJ1-1	NA	14	CASSPSDSRTEAFF	TGTGCCAGCAGTCCAAGTGACAGTAGAACTGAAGCTTTCTTT
NA	TRBV30	TRBJ1-6	NA	15	CAWSRPDSNTSPLHF	TGTGCCTGGAGTCGACCGGACTCGAACACTTCACCCCTCCACTTT
NA	TRBV6-4	TRBJ2-7	TRBD2	14	CASRISGSSHEQYF	TGTGCCAGCCGCATTAGCGGGAGTTCCCACGAGCAGTACTTC
NA	TRBV19	TRBJ2-7	NA	15	CASSMDQGGLSEQYF	TGTGCCAGTAGTATGGACCAGGGAGGCCTAAGCGAGCAGTACTTC
NA	TRBV30	TRBJ1-1	TRBD1	13	CAWAQGAGTEAFF	TGTGCCTGGGCCCAGGGGGCGGGCACTGAAGCTTTCTTT
once	TRBV19	TRBJ2-3	NA	14	CASSFRETTDTQYF	TGTGCCAGTAGTTTCCGGGAGACCACAGATACGCAGTATTTT
NA	TRBV5-1	TRBJ2-5	NA	14	CASRFTSREETQYF	TGCGCCAGCCGTTTTACTAGCAGAGAAGAGACCCAGTACTTC
NA	TRBV6-1	TRBJ2-1	TRBD2	13	CAGEERGGSEQFF	TGTGCCGGGGAGGAGCGGGGGGGTTCTGAGCAGTTCTTC
NA	TRBV6-5	TRBJ2-1	TRBD2	14	CASRQGRGFNEQFF	TGTGCCAGCAGACAAGGGCGGGGGTTCAATGAGCAGTTCTTC
NA	TRBV25-1	TRBJ2-1	TRBD2	16	CATRPAGTSGSQKQFF	TGTGCCACACGACCCGCCGGGACTAGCGGGAGTCAAAAGCAGTTCTTC
few	TRBV7-3	TRBJ2-7	TRBD2	17	CASSLILAGRGLYEQYF	TGTGCCAGCAGCTTAATACTAGCGGGAAGGGGGCTCTACGAGCAGTACTTC
once	TRBV10-3	TRBJ1-2	TRBD1	14	CAISEDRGRGGYTF	TGTGCCATCAGTGAGGACAGGGGGCGGGGTGGCTACACCTTC
NA	TRBV9	TRBJ1-2	TRBD1	16	CASSANPGQVGYGYTF	TGTGCCAGCAGCGCGAACCCCGGACAGGTCGGGTATGGCTACACCTTC
once	TRBV6-5	TRBJ1-2	NA	12	CASSPRGYGYTF	TGTGCCAGCAGTCCAAGGGGATACGGCTACACCTTC
NA	TRBV9	TRBJ2-1	TRBD2	17	CASSPATSGGSYNEQFF	TGTGCCAGCAGCCCGGCGACTAGCGGGGGTTCCTACAATGAGCAGTTCTTC
NA	TRBV7-9	TRBJ2-2	NA	16	CASRDWTAPNTGELFF	TGTGCCAGCAGGGACTGGACGGCACCGAACACCGGGGAGCTGTTTTTT
NA	TRBV7-2	TRBJ1-3	TRBD1	15	CASSDGQGSGNTIYF	TGTGCCAGCAGCGATGGACAGGGCTCCGGAAACACCATATATTTT
NA	TRBV10-3	TRBJ2-5	TRBD1	14	CAISDGTGRQTQYF	TGTGCCATCAGTGACGGGACAGGGCGGCAGACCCAGTACTTC
NA	TRBV5-6	TRBJ2-1	NA	15	CASSLGIGGYNEQFF	TGTGCCAGCAGCTTGGGAATAGGCGGCTACAATGAGCAGTTCTTC
NA	TRBV4-3	TRBJ1-1	NA	15	CASSPQAGAATEAFF	TGCGCCAGCAGCCCGCAGGCGGGGGCGGCGACTGAAGCTTTCTTT
NA	TRBV25-1	TRBJ2-1	NA	17	CASSESRAGTTYNEQFF	TGTGCCAGCAGTGAATCCAGGGCCGGGACAACCTACAATGAGCAGTTCTTC
NA	TRBV19	TRBJ2-5	TRBD2	14	CASSRTSGGSNQYF	TGTGCCAGTAGTAGAACTAGCGGGGGGTCGAACCAGTACTTC
once	TRBV9	TRBJ1-2	TRBD1	15	CASSPTWTGRYGYTF	TGTGCCAGCAGCCCTACATGGACAGGGAGGTATGGCTACACCTTC
NA	TRBV5-4	TRBJ2-3	TRBD2	15	CASSFSLAGTDTQYF	TGTGCCAGCAGCTTCAGTCTAGCGGGCACAGATACGCAGTATTTT
NA	TRBV7-9	TRBJ2-1	TRBD2	16	CASSDPLAGSVNEQFF	TGTGCCAGCAGCGACCCCCTAGCGGGGTCAGTTAATGAGCAGTTCTTC
NA	TRBV6-5	TRBJ2-1	TRBD2	15	CASSSRGGPYNEQFF	TGTGCCAGCAGTTCCCGGGGGGGGCCCTACAATGAGCAGTTCTTC
NA	TRBV6-6	TRBJ2-7	NA	14	CASSLTGTSYEQYF	TGTGCCAGCAGTCTCACCGGGACATCCTACGAGCAGTACTTC
NA	TRBV30	TRBJ1-5	TRBD1	14	CAWAKQGPNQPQHF	TGTGCCTGGGCCAAACAGGGGCCAAATCAGCCCCAGCATTTT
NA	TRBV4-2	TRBJ2-5	TRBD2	16	CASSQAFGLVSETQYF	TGTGCCAGCAGCCAAGCGTTTGGACTAGTATCAGAGACCCAGTACTTC
once	TRBV21-1	TRBJ2-7	NA	12	CASRQLSYEQYF	TGTGCCAGCAGACAGCTCTCCTACGAGCAGTACTTC
NA	TRBV7-7	TRBJ2-2	NA	14	CASGVATYTGELFF	TGTGCCAGCGGTGTGGCAACGTACACCGGGGAGCTGTTTTTT
NA	TRBV5-4	TRBJ2-1	TRBD1	16	CASSPRTGILGNEQFF	TGTGCCAGCAGCCCCCGGACAGGGATTCTGGGCAATGAGCAGTTCTTC
NA	TRBV7-3	TRBJ1-6	NA	15	CASSFGQAKNSPLHF	TGTGCCAGCAGCTTTGGGCAGGCAAAAAATTCACCCCTCCACTTT
NA	TRBV18	TRBJ2-7	NA	14	CASTTTAANYEQYF	TGTGCCAGCACCACGACAGCTGCAAACTACGAGCAGTACTTC
NA	TRBV19	TRBJ2-5	TRBD2	17	CASSRSLAGATGETQYF	TGTGCCAGTAGTCGGAGCCTAGCGGGGGCCACGGGGGAGACCCAGTACTTC
NA	TRBV6-1	TRBJ2-6	TRBD1	16	CASSDRGLPGANVLTF	TGTGCCAGTAGTGACAGGGGGCTACCTGGGGCCAACGTCCTGACTTTC
NA	TRBV7-6	TRBJ2-3	NA	13	CASSSNLVDTQYF	TGTGCCAGCAGCTCCAACCTAGTAGATACGCAGTATTTT
NA	TRBV19	TRBJ1-2	NA	14	CASSIGGRYYGYTF	TGTGCCAGTAGTATTGGTGGCAGATATTATGGCTACACCTTC
NA	TRBV19	TRBJ2-7	TRBD1	15	CASSASGTASYEQYF	TGTGCCAGTAGTGCCTCCGGGACAGCATCCTACGAGCAGTACTTC
NA	TRBV19	TRBJ2-3	NA	17	CASSSIEATEGGDTQYF	TGTGCTAGCAGTAGTATAGAGGCTACGGAGGGAGGAGATACGCAGTATTTT
NA	TRBV7-2	TRBJ2-7	TRBD2	15	CASSPGGGSWYEQYF	TGTGCCAGCAGCCCGGGAGGCGGGAGCTGGTACGAGCAGTACTTC
NA	TRBV7-2	TRBJ2-5	NA	15	CASSLVWGVLETQYF	TGTGCCAGCAGCTTAGTCTGGGGAGTTTTAGAGACCCAGTACTTC
NA	TRBV5-1	TRBJ1-1	NA	14	CASSLVAVNTEAFF	TGCGCCAGCAGCTTGGTCGCGGTGAACACTGAAGCTTTCTTT
NA	TRBV4-1	TRBJ2-1	TRBD2	16	CASSALGLAGGNEQFF	TGCGCCAGCAGTGCTCTGGGACTAGCGGGGGGAAACGAGCAGTTCTTC
NA	TRBV9	TRBJ2-7	NA	11	CASSVGQEQYF	TGTGCCAGCAGCGTAGGCCAGGAGCAGTACTTC
NA	TRBV18	TRBJ2-2	TRBD1	16	CASSRRGTGVLGELFF	TGTGCCAGCTCACGGCGTGGGACAGGGGTACTTGGGGAGCTGTTTTTT